These 21 T cell receptor beta chains share one sample of origin, sequenced in a study of T-cell memory formation after mild COVID-19. One entry per CDR3 protein, called by TCRdb with MiXCR from the 5' RACE reads. The sample holds around 300,000 distinct CDR3 sequences, roughly 13% seen once. Sequenced sample: PBMCs or a T cell subset sorted from them (not recorded which). The receptors shown here come from a man between 18 and 35 years old who had mild COVID-19 (a few samples of this study predate the infection). Cell type and time point are not known.

Of note for this clonotype: Possible read error: a much larger clone is one base away. This chain uses TRBV12-3 or TRBV12-4 with TRBJ1-3, with D unresolved. V was trimmed by 8 bases and J by 4 bases, leaving 6 bases between them. The CDR3 totals 11 residues. The CDR3 DNA sequence: TGTGCCAGCGGAATCGGAAACACCATATATTTT. As protein: CASGIGNTIYF.

This clonotype appeared a few times. V and J are TRBV7-2 and TRBJ1-5, with D perhaps TRBD1 (5 bases). Trimming took 2 bases from V and 4 from J, leaving 9 bases between them. This CDR3 is 14 amino acids long. CDR1 SGHTA and CDR2 FQGNSA come from the germline V gene. The CDR3 sequence is CASSLTGTNQPQHF. The CDR3 DNA reads TGTGCCAGCAGCTTAACAGGTACTAATCAGCCCCAGCATTTT. Looking up the rest from reference TRBV7-2 and TRBJ1-5 gives the full variable domain: GAGVSQSPSNKVTEKGKDVELRCDPISGHTALYWYRQSLGQGLEFLIYFQGNSAPDKSGLPSDRFSAERTGGSVSTLTIQRTQQEDSAVYLCASSLTGTNQPQHFGDGTRLSIL.

This clonotype was counted between two and nine times. The chain has TRBV4-1 and TRBJ1-2; D is ambiguous. The CDR3 consists of 17 residues. CDR1 and CDR2 (germline): MGHRA, YSYEKL. The ends were cut back, 2 bases at V and 4 bases at J, with 20 bases in the middle. The CDR3 DNA is TGCGCCAGCAGCCAACCTGTACAAGGCCCTCGGGGCTATGGCTACACCTTC. It is translated as CASSQPVQGPRGYGYTF.

This sequence joins TRBV20-1 and TRBJ1-3; D unclear. The CDR3 spans 15 residues. Germline CDR1 reads DFQATT; CDR2 reads SNEGSKA (reference sequence). V was shortened by 0 bases and J by 3 bases, with 12 bases between the two germline ends. The CDR3 DNA sequence: TGCAGTGCTAGAGATATCCAGAGTTTTGGAAACACCATATATTTT. It encodes CSARDIQSFGNTIYF.

This clonotype appeared a few times. CDR3: CASSPWTGEAFF. CDR3 bases: TGTGCCAGCAGCCCTTGGACAGGGGAAGCTTTCTTT. The chain couples TRBV7-9 to TRBJ1-1; TRBD1 agrees at 8 bases. Germline CDR1 SEHNR, CDR2 FQNEAQ (reference sequence). Losses at the gene ends were 5 bases for V and 8 bases for J; bases not matched to a gene: 4. This CDR3 comprises 12 residues.

This clonotype was counted ten times or more. The gene calls are TRBV7-2 and TRBJ2-5; a weak D match, TRBD2 (6 bases). The CDR3 is 11 residues long. Germline V gives CDR1 SGHTA, CDR2 FQGNSA. V was pared by 3 bases and J by 7 bases, with 6 bases between. The CDR3 sequence is CASSLGGTQYF. The DNA for the CDR3 is TGTGCCAGCAGCTTGGGGGGGACCCAGTACTTC. The complete variable domain, with remaining parts taken from reference TRBV7-2 and TRBJ2-5, reads GAGVSQSPSNKVTEKGKDVELRCDPISGHTALYWYRQSLGQGLEFLIYFQGNSAPDKSGLPSDRFSAERTGGSVSTLTIQRTQQEDSAVYLCASSLGGTQYFGPGTRLLVL.

The chain uses TRBV5-1 and TRBJ1-1, with 7 bases that match TRBD1. This CDR3 has 15 amino acids. From germline, CDR1 is SGHRS and CDR2 YFSETQ. Trimming took 1 base from V and 5 from J; bases not matched to a gene: 8. CDR3 bases: TGCGCCAGCAGCTTGTATGGCAGGGGGACGACTGAAGCTTTCTTT. Its translation is CASSLYGRGTTEAFF.

This clonotype was observed a handful of times. The genes are TRBV3-1 and TRBJ2-5; D unresolved. V was shortened by 1 base and J by 7 bases, with 16 bases between the two germline ends. The germline V gene has CDR1 LGHDT and CDR2 YNNKEL (reference sequence). This CDR3 is built from 15 residues. CDR3 residues: CASSQGIVRSGTQYF. For the CDR3, the DNA is TGTGCCAGCAGCCAAGGGATTGTCCGTTCAGGGACCCAGTACTTC.

This clonotype was picked up a small number of times. The chain employs TRBV6-6 and TRBJ2-7; TRBD1 agrees at 7 bases. The CDR3 has 14 residues. V lost 3 bases and J lost 5; bases outside the gene matches: 7. Germline V gene data show CDR1 as MNHNY and CDR2 as SVGAGI (reference sequence). Here the CDR3 DNA reads TGTGCCAGCAGTTATCTAGGGGGCGAAAACGAGCAGTACTTC. It is translated as CASSYLGGENEQYF.

A few counts support this clonotype. The chain joins TRBV20-1 to TRBJ2-7; TRBD1 or TRBD2 may be the D gene (5 bases each). CDR3 size: 14 residues. CDR1 DFQATT and CDR2 SNEGSKA come from the germline V gene (reference sequence). The germline V and J ends were trimmed by 2 bases and 7 bases, with 18 bases remaining between them. DNA for the CDR3: TGCAGTGCTAGATTGACGGGTGGGACGAAGGAGCAGTACTTC. Translation gives CSARLTGGTKEQYF.

This clonotype appeared many times. V usage is TRBV5-5 and J usage is TRBJ2-3; TRBD2 aligns across 8 bases. The CDR3 length is 14 residues. The germline CDR1 and CDR2 sequences are SGHKS and YYEKEE (reference sequence). Trimming took 7 bases from V and 4 from J; bases not matched to a gene: 8. The CDR3 loop reads CASGRGGLADTQYF. The CDR3 DNA is TGTGCCAGCGGCCGGGGGGGCCTCGCAGATACGCAGTATTTT.

The chain couples TRBV20-1 to TRBJ2-1; the D is unclear. The CDR3 is made up of 12 amino acids. The V gene lost 3 bases and the J gene lost 8 bases, with 11 bases spanning the gap. Germline V gene sequence: CDR1 DFQATT, CDR2 SNEGSKA (reference sequence). The CDR3 reads CSASMLRDEQFF. CDR3 coding DNA: TGCAGTGCTAGTATGTTACGAGATGAGCAGTTCTTC.

A few counts support this clonotype. The rearrangement uses TRBV5-4 and TRBJ1-2; D perhaps matches TRBD1 (5 bases). Per germline, CDR1 SGHNT and CDR2 YYREEE (reference sequence). V lost 3 bases, J lost 4 bases, and 7 bases lay in between. The CDR3 extends over 12 amino acids. The CDR3 DNA follows: TGTGCCAGCAGCTGGGGCAGCTATGGCTACACCTTC. This encodes CASSWGSYGYTF. The full variable domain, completed using reference TRBV5-4 and TRBJ1-2, is ETGVTQSPTHLIKTRGQQVTLRCSSQSGHNTVSWYQQALGQGPQFIFQYYREEENGRGNFPPRFSGLQFPNYSSELNVNALELDDSALYLCASSWGSYGYTFGSGTRLTVV.

The chain is built from TRBV2 and TRBJ2-1; 7 nucleotides align to TRBD2. The J segment lost 9 bases and the V segment lost 6 bases, leaving 11 bases of the junction unmatched. The CDR3 loop spans 14 amino acids. The germline CDR1 and CDR2 sequences are SNHLY and FYNNEI. For the CDR3, the DNA is TGTGCCAGCAGGGACCGGACTAGGTCTAGTGAGCAGTTCTTC. This gives the protein CASRDRTRSSEQFF.

The rearrangement uses TRBV6-5 and TRBJ2-3, with a possible D match to TRBD2 (5 bases). The length of the CDR3 is 15 residues. V was pared by 5 bases and J by 3 bases, with 15 bases between. Germline assignment: CDR1 MNHEY and CDR2 SVGAGI. CDR3 sequence (DNA): TGTGCCAGCAGTCCGGGCCCGGGAAGAACAGATACGCAGTATTTT. This encodes CASSPGPGRTDTQYF.

The sample holds a few counts of this clonotype. The V and J genes are TRBV5-8 and TRBJ1-1, with 8 bases that match TRBD1. This CDR3 has 14 amino acids. Germline CDR1 SGHTS, CDR2 YDEGEE. The ends lost 3 bases at V and 8 bases at J; junction bases unmatched: 9. The CDR3: CASSSNQGAAEAFF. The CDR3 DNA reads TGTGCCAGCAGCTCTAATCAGGGGGCCGCCGAAGCTTTCTTT. The full variable domain, in which reference TRBV5-8 and TRBJ1-1 provide the parts outside the CDR3, is EAGVTQSPTHLIKTRGQQATLRCSPISGHTSVYWYQQALGLGLQFLLWYDEGEERNRGNFPPRFSGRQFPNYSSELNVNALELEDSALYLCASSSNQGAAEAFFGQGTRLTVV.

This clonotype was detected only a few times. This sequence joins TRBV3-1 and TRBJ2-3, with D hard to call. The V gene's germline CDR1 is LGHDT and CDR2 YNNKEL (reference sequence). The V gene lost 1 base and the J gene lost 4 bases, with 3 bases spanning the gap. The CDR3 contains 12 residues. The CDR3 reads CASSQVSDTQYF. The CDR3 nucleotides are TGTGCCAGCAGCCAAGTATCAGATACGCAGTATTTT.

This clonotype was detected a few times. The chain couples TRBV4-3 to TRBJ2-3; 9 positions agree with TRBD2. Germline loops: CDR1 LGHNA, CDR2 YSLEER. This CDR3 contains 16 residues. V lost 0 bases and J lost 4; bases outside the gene matches: 5. Here the CDR3 DNA reads TGCGCCAGCAGCCAAGAGGTCGGCGGGGGGGCAGATACGCAGTATTTT. As protein: CASSQEVGGGADTQYF.

The rearrangement uses TRBV20-1 and TRBJ1-5; D is unclear. Germline V gene data show CDR1 as DFQATT and CDR2 as SNEGSKA (reference sequence). The CDR3 extends over 14 amino acids. Trimming removed 1 base at V and 3 bases at J, with 10 bases between. The CDR3 reads CSARVVGNNQPQHF. The CDR3 nucleotides read TGCAGTGCTAGAGTCGTTGGCAACAATCAGCCCCAGCATTTT.

This clonotype has only a few counts. The CDR3 here is CASSPAASGPWIEQYV. DNA of the CDR3: TGTGCCAGCTCACCGGCGGCTAGCGGGCCTTGGATCGAGCAGTACGTC. J is TRBJ2-7 and V is TRBV18; 8 bases are a match to TRBD2. Germline V gene sequence: CDR1 KGHSH, CDR2 LQKENI. V lost 3 bases, J lost 6 bases, and 13 bases stayed unmatched. There are 16 residues in the CDR3.

Only a few counts were recorded for this clonotype. The V call is TRBV25-1, the J call TRBJ2-3; 9 bases are a match to TRBD2. Germline loops: CDR1 MGHDK, CDR2 SYGVNS. The V segment lost 2 bases and the J segment 7 bases; nucleotides outside the gene matches: 7. The CDR3 spans 15 residues. The CDR3 loop is CASSERLAGPYTQYF. The CDR3 nucleotides read TGTGCCAGCAGTGAACGGCTAGCGGGGCCGTATACGCAGTATTTT. Drawing the rest from reference TRBV25-1 and TRBJ2-3, the complete variable domain is EADIYQTPRYLVIGTGKKITLECSQTMGHDKMYWYQQDPGMELHLIHYSYGVNSTEKGDLSSESTVSRIRTEHFPLTLESARPSHTSQYLCASSERLAGPYTQYFGPGTRLTVL.